This T cell receptor beta chain is from a study of identical twins. After template switching added a universal primer site, the resulting cDNA carried unique molecular identifiers. From the 5' RACE reads, TCRdb called clonotypes with MiXCR, one entry per CDR3 protein. The sample carries 1.5 million to 2 million distinct CDR3 sequences, 25% to 35% recorded once. This clonotype was observed a handful of times. What it binds is not known. Study outcomes and limitations: Compared with models, monozygotic twins showed more out-of-frame TCR alpha sharing. Excess low generation probability was seen in twin-shared out-of-frame alpha sequences.

This TCR was sampled from a newborn girl in good health. The sequenced sample consisted of cord blood.

The CDR3 nucleotides read TGCAGTGCTAGAACACCAGGCTTCTCCTACAATGAGCAGTTCTTC. Protein sequence: CSARTPGFSYNEQFF. This chain connects TRBV20-1 to TRBJ2-1; D remains unclear. CDR1 DFQATT and CDR2 SNEGSKA come from the germline V gene (reference sequence). The CDR3 spans 15 residues. Trimming took off 2 bases at V and 0 bases at J, with 11 bases between the two ends.